The 23 T cell receptor beta chains below all came from one sample that was sequenced in a study of T cells in women clearing cervical HPV infection. This table comes from immunoSEQ multiplex PCR, and its TCRdb copy is limited to in-frame clones, with some not included. The sample yields some 30,000 clones, of which the top ten take up 4.3%. Material: blood buffy coat. These receptors all come from a woman aged 18-69 years with a cervical HPV16 infection that either progressed to CIN3+ or cleared (not recorded which).

Note on this clone: The CDR3 is cut off 3 residues early in the read; its end comes from the germline J gene. The rearrangement links TRBV19 to TRBJ2-7; 8 bases line up with TRBD1. CDR3 length: 13 amino acids. Trimming at V came to 3 bases and at J to 4 bases, leaving 2 bases not matched to a gene. The germline V gene encodes CDR1 LNHDA and CDR2 SQIVND (reference sequence). The CDR3 reads CASSIGQGYEQYF. The part of the CDR3 DNA that was read is TGTGCCAGTAGTATCGGACAGGGATACGAG.

Turning to this clone: The read terminates 3 residues before the CDR3 end, so the remaining end is supplied by the germline J gene. This sequence joins TRBV5-1 and TRBJ1-2, with 7 bases identical to TRBD1. CDR1 SGHRS and CDR2 YFSETQ come from the germline V gene. The CDR3 totals 17 residues. CDR3 bases read: TGCGCCAGCAGCTTCTCAGGACTAGCGGGAGGGGGCGATGAG. Encoded protein: CASSFSGLAGGGDE. The CDR3 reads in full as CASSFSGLAGGGDEYTF.

Concerning this clone itself: The CDR3 end lies 3 residues beyond the end of the read and is filled in from the germline J gene. J is TRBJ2-3 and V is TRBV30, with a possible D match to TRBD2 (6 bases). This CDR3 comprises 12 residues. The V gene's germline CDR1 is GTSNPN and CDR2 SVGIG (reference sequence). Trimming stripped 7 bases from V and 4 bases from J, with 12 bases between. The CDR3 is CAYTRGADTQYF. CDR3 DNA (partial): TGTGCCTACACGCGGGGCGCAGATACG.

Turning to this clone: The DNA ends 3 residues before the CDR3 does, and the rest of the CDR3 is filled in from the germline J gene. The chain uses TRBV11-2 and TRBJ1-1; 7 bases line up with TRBD1. The CDR3 contains 15 residues. The germline gives CDR1 SGHAT, CDR2 FQNNGV. With 5 bases clipped from V and 0 bases from J, the junction kept 6 bases outside the gene matches. The CDR3 reads CASSAGQTVNTEAFF. The CDR3 bases that were read are TGTGCCAGCAGCGCGGGACAGACAGTGAACACTGAA.

Notes on this clone: The CDR3 end lies 3 residues beyond the end of the read and is filled in from the germline J gene. The chain links TRBV30 to TRBJ2-4, with 10 bases that match TRBD1. The CDR3 has 15 amino acids. Germline V gene data show CDR1 as GTSNPN and CDR2 as SVGIG (reference sequence). The CDR3 is CAWRSLDRGDYGQYF. CDR3 DNA, as far as it was read: TGTGCCTGGAGGTCCTTGGACAGGGGGGACTATGGT.

With respect to this clone: The germline gene is not matched at one end of the junction; a read error may be the cause. The read ends 3 residues shy of where the CDR3 ends; the end is completed using the germline J gene. This chain joins TRBV4-2 and TRBJ1-1; D unresolved. This CDR3 is built from 14 residues. Germline V lookup: CDR1 LGHNA, CDR2 YNFKEQ. Partial CDR3 DNA: TGCGCCAGCAGCCTTTCGGTCCGAAACACTGAA. Its protein product is CASSLSVRNTE. The complete CDR3 reads CASSLSVRNTEAFF.

Notes on this clone: Read sequence stops 3 residues before the CDR3 end, and the germline J gene provides the missing end. The V gene is TRBV20-1, the J gene TRBJ2-7, with a tentative D call TRBD2 (6 bases). The ends were cut back, 3 bases at V and 5 bases at J, with 14 bases in the middle. The germline V gene has CDR1 DFQATT and CDR2 SNEGSKA (reference sequence). The CDR3 covers 13 residues. The CDR3 is CSASWTTLNEQYF. Incomplete CDR3 DNA: TGCAGTGCTAGCTGGACTACCTTAAACGAG.

The CDR3: CASSLSGTGYGTGNTIYF. The sequenced CDR3 bases are TGCGCCAGCAGCTTGTCGGGGACAGGGTACGGGACTGGAAACACC. J is TRBJ1-3 and V is TRBV5-1; 9 bases are shared with TRBD1. The read finishes 3 residues shy of the CDR3 end, and the germline J gene is used to complete it. Germline V gene sequence: CDR1 SGHRS, CDR2 YFSETQ. V lost 1 base, J lost 2 bases, and 10 bases stayed unmatched. The CDR3 is 18 amino acids. Complete variable domain (other parts from reference TRBV5-1 and TRBJ1-3): KAGVTQTPRYLIKTRGQQVTLSCSPISGHRSVSWYQQTPGQGLQFLFEYFSETQRNKGNFPGRFSGRQFSNSRSEMNVSTLELGDSALYLCASSLSGTGYGTGNTIYFGEGSWLTVV.

Concerning this clone: The read comes to an end 3 residues before the CDR3 does, leaving the germline J gene to fill in the end. The chain employs TRBV19 and TRBJ2-2; D may be TRBD1 (5 bases). The CDR3 loop spans 13 amino acids. The V gene's germline CDR1 is LNHDA and CDR2 SQIVND (reference sequence). This CDR3 is CASSIRGHEKLFF. The covered CDR3 bases are TGTGCCAGTAGTATAAGGGGCCATGAAAAG.

A note on this clone: The read terminates 3 residues before the CDR3 end, so the remaining end is supplied by the germline J gene. V and J are TRBV10-3 and TRBJ2-7; TRBD1 aligns across 7 bases. The CDR3 is 17 residues long. Germline V gene sequence: CDR1 ENHRY, CDR2 SYGVKD. V was pared by 5 bases and J by 1 base, with 14 bases of the junction left unmatched. The sequenced CDR3 bases are TGTGCCATCAGTCCACGGACGTCCGGGACAGAGTCCTACGAG. As protein: CAISPRTSGTESYE. The full CDR3 protein reads CAISPRTSGTESYEQYF.

Notes on this clone: The observed sequence ends 3 residues before the CDR3 terminus, with the missing tail filled in from the germline J gene. The chain employs TRBV19 and TRBJ1-2, with D possibly TRBD1 on 5 matching bases. Trimming took off 5 bases at V and 1 base at J, with 11 bases between the two ends. The CDR3 runs 14 residues. Germline CDR1 is LNHDA and CDR2 is SQIVND (reference sequence). The CDR3 spells CASSPGTVNYGYTF. CDR3 DNA, as far as it was read: TGTGCCAGTAGTCCGGGGACTGTTAACTATGGC.

Comments on this clone: The read falls 3 residues short of the CDR3 end, and the missing part is taken from the germline J gene. This chain joins TRBV20-1 and TRBJ2-5; D gene uncertain. The V gene's germline CDR1 is DFQATT and CDR2 SNEGSKA (reference sequence). V shed 5 bases and J shed 1 base, with 11 bases lying between them. This CDR3 spans 13 amino acids. The part of the CDR3 DNA that was read is TGCAGTGCTGTAGACACCCTCCAAGAGACC. It encodes CSAVDTLQET. The entire CDR3 is CSAVDTLQETQYF.

In the case of this clone: Read sequence stops 3 residues before the CDR3 end, and the germline J gene provides the missing end. V usage is TRBV19 and J usage is TRBJ2-3; a weak D match, TRBD1 (5 bases). CDR3 length: 15 amino acids. Germline CDR1 reads LNHDA; CDR2 reads SQIVND (reference sequence). The CDR3 sequence is CASSSGPQGNQPQYF. Partial CDR3 DNA: TGTGCCAGTAGTTCCGGGCCTCAGGGCAATCAGCCG.

Turning to this clone: The read halts 3 residues ahead of the CDR3 end, with the missing end drawn from the germline J gene. V gene TRBV5-8 combines with J gene TRBJ1-5; tentatively, D is TRBD1 (6 bases). The CDR3 length is 15 residues. V was clipped by 4 bases and J by 5 bases, with 16 bases between them. Germline assignment: CDR1 SGHTS and CDR2 YDEGEE. CDR3 DNA (partial): TGTGCCAGCAGCCTCGGAACAGGGAAAGATCAGCCC. This codes for CASSLGTGKDQP. The whole CDR3 region reads CASSLGTGKDQPQHF.

The CDR3 protein is CASSQDMATDTQYF. The CDR3 bases that were read are TGTGCCAGCAGCCAAGACATGGCCACAGATACG. This chain links TRBV14 with TRBJ2-3; D gene unclear. Read coverage stops 3 residues before the CDR3 terminus; the germline J gene supplies the remainder. Trimming took off 0 bases at V and 2 bases at J, with 6 bases between the two ends. The CDR3 totals 14 residues. The V gene's germline CDR1 is SGHDN and CDR2 FVKESK.

Comments on this clone: Coverage ceases 3 residues before the CDR3 finishes, and the germline J gene fills in the end. The V gene is TRBV19, the J gene TRBJ2-1, with 14 bases that match TRBD2. Trimming removed 1 base from V and 9 bases from J; junction bases left unmatched: 5. Germline V gene sequence: CDR1 LNHDA, CDR2 SQIVND (reference sequence). The CDR3 is 16 residues long. CDR3 sequence reads: CASSIGGTSGRGEQFF. CDR3 DNA, as far as it was read: TGTGCCAGTAGTATAGGAGGGACTAGCGGGAGAGGTGAG.

To note about this clone: The read comes to an end 3 residues before the CDR3 does, leaving the germline J gene to fill in the end. This rearrangement joins TRBV7-2 to TRBJ1-2; the D gene is possibly TRBD1 (5 bases). Looked up from germline, CDR1 is SGHTA and CDR2 is FQGNSA. The CDR3 covers 14 residues. CDR3 bases read: TGTGCCAGCAGCTTGGGACTAGCGGGAGATACC. Amino acids: CASSLGLAGDT. The complete CDR3 reads CASSLGLAGDTYTF.

As to this clone: The CDR3 end lies 3 residues beyond the end of the read and is filled in from the germline J gene. The chain is built from TRBV7-2 and TRBJ2-3; tentative D call: TRBD2 (5 bases). CDR1 SGHTA and CDR2 FQGNSA come from the germline V gene. The CDR3 length is 15 residues. The V end lost 1 base, the J end lost 5 bases, and 13 bases lay between the germline ends. The CDR3 bases that were read are TGTGCCAGCAGCTTAGTCCGGCGGGCAGTAGATACG. It translates to CASSLVRRAVDT. The full CDR3 protein is CASSLVRRAVDTQYF.

A note on this clone: Read sequence stops 3 residues before the CDR3 end, and the germline J gene provides the missing end. The V gene is TRBV2, the J gene TRBJ1-5; perhaps TRBD1 as D (5 bases). Trimming took 7 bases from V and 1 from J, leaving 14 bases between them. Germline V gene data show CDR1 as SNHLY and CDR2 as FYNNEI. This CDR3 is 15 amino acids long. The CDR3 bases that were read are TGTGCCAGCAAGCTAGGGGAGGGAAGCAATCAGCCC. Its protein product is CASKLGEGSNQP. The entire CDR3 sequence reads CASKLGEGSNQPQHF.

Of note for this clone: From the germline J gene comes the end of the CDR3, since the read stops 3 residues before it. The V gene is TRBV5-4, the J gene TRBJ2-7, with TRBD1 matching 8 bases. CDR3 length equals 15 residues. The germline CDR1 and CDR2 sequences are SGHNT and YYREEE (reference sequence). Losses at the gene ends were 4 bases for V and 2 bases for J; bases not matched to a gene: 8. CDR3: CASSTAGQGTYEQYF. Incomplete CDR3 DNA: TGTGCCAGCAGCACCGCTGGACAGGGAACCTACGAG.

Of note for this clone: The read terminates 3 residues before the CDR3 end, so the remaining end is supplied by the germline J gene. This chain connects TRBV5-1 to TRBJ2-3, with D perhaps matching TRBD1 (6 bases). The CDR3 runs to 14 residues. CDR1 and CDR2 from the germline V gene are SGHRS and YFSETQ. The CDR3 spells CASSFGTSEETQYF. CDR3 DNA, as far as it was read: TGCGCCAGCAGCTTCGGGACAAGTGAAGAGACG. The full variable domain, with the rest looked up from reference TRBV5-1 and TRBJ2-3, is KAGVTQTPRYLIKTRGQQVTLSCSPISGHRSVSWYQQTPGQGLQFLFEYFSETQRNKGNFPGRFSGRQFSNSRSEMNVSTLELGDSALYLCASSFGTSEETQYFGPGTRLTVL.

In the case of this clone: The junction shows a germline mismatch at one end, possibly a read error. Sequencing ends 3 residues short of the CDR3 end; the germline J gene provides the rest. This chain links TRBV4-2 with TRBJ2-2, with D possibly TRBD2 on 6 matching bases. CDR3 size: 16 residues. Germline loops: CDR1 LGHNA, CDR2 YNFKEQ. The covered CDR3 bases are TGCGCCAGCAGCGGAGGGGCAGGTCATCCCACCGGGGAG. This codes for CASSGGAGHPTGE. The CDR3 in full is CASSGGAGHPTGELFF.

On this clone itself: The read finishes 3 residues shy of the CDR3 end, and the germline J gene is used to complete it. This chain connects TRBV30 to TRBJ1-2; 8 bases fit TRBD1. Germline CDR1 reads GTSNPN; CDR2 reads SVGIG (reference sequence). The CDR3 extends over 13 amino acids. The CDR3 DNA, read in part, is TGTGCCTGGAACCATGACAGGGGAGGGGAC. This sequence encodes CAWNHDRGGD. In full, the CDR3 reads CAWNHDRGGDYTF. The entire variable domain, with the rest obtained from reference TRBV30 and TRBJ1-2, is as follows: SQTIHQWPATLVQPVGSPLSLECTVEGTSNPNLYWYRQAAGRGLQLLFYSVGIGQISSEVPQNLSASRPQDRQFILSSKKLLLSDSGFYLCAWNHDRGGDYTFGSGTRLTVV.